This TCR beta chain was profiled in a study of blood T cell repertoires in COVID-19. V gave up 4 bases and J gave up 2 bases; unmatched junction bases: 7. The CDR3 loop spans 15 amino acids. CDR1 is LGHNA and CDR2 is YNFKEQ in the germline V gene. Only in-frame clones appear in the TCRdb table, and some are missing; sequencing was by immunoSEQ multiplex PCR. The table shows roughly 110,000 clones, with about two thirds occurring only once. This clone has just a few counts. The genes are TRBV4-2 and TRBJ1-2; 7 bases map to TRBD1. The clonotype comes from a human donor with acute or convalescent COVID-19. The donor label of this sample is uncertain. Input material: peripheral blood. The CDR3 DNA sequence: TGTGCCAGCAGCCCCACCCCGGGACAGAACTATGGCTACACCTTC. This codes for CASSPTPGQNYGYTF.